The 27 T cell receptor beta chains given below trace back to one sample, sequenced in a study of T cells in narcolepsy. Some clones are missing from TCRdb's copy, which holds only in-frame ones; the method was immunoSEQ multiplex PCR. This sample has about 21,000 clones, with 92% found just once. Sequencing was done on a sample of CD45RA- memory CD4+ T cells from PBMCs. The source of these receptors is a human donor with narcolepsy.

The chain recombines TRBV28 with TRBJ1-6; D not certain. Per germline, CDR1 MDHEN and CDR2 SYDVKM. The CDR3 length is 11 residues. Trimming removed 5 bases from V and 8 bases from J, with 4 bases in between. CDR3: CASSTHSPLHF. The CDR3 nucleotides read TGTGCCAGCAGTACACATTCACCCCTCCACTTT. The entire variable domain, with the rest obtained from reference TRBV28 and TRBJ1-6, is as follows: DVKVTQSSRYLVKRTGEKVFLECVQDMDHENMFWYRQDPGLGLRLIYFSYDVKMKEKGDIPEGYSVSREKKERFSLILESASTNQTSMYLCASSTHSPLHFGNGTRLTVT.

This chain connects TRBV25-1 to TRBJ2-3; D gene uncertain. The V and J ends lost 7 bases and 0 bases respectively, with 11 bases between them. This CDR3 is 14 amino acids long. Germline CDR1 is MGHDK and CDR2 is SYGVNS. In DNA form, the CDR3 reads TGTGCCAGCACCTCAGCCCTAAGCACAGATACGCAGTATTTT. This encodes CASTSALSTDTQYF.

The chain combines TRBV6-6 with TRBJ2-7, with D maybe TRBD1 (6 bases). Looked up from germline, CDR1 is MNHNY and CDR2 is SVGAGI (reference sequence). This CDR3 comprises 16 residues. V shed 6 bases and J shed 0 bases, with 18 bases lying between them. CDR3 loop: CASSLPGTLTSYEQYF. CDR3 bases: TGTGCCAGCAGCTTACCCGGGACACTTACCTCCTACGAGCAGTACTTC.

In its sample, this clone was seen a few times. The V and J genes are TRBV19 and TRBJ1-4; 9 bases fit TRBD1. The CDR3 runs to 18 residues. J gave up 8 bases and V 3 bases, and 16 bases lay outside the gene matches. Germline V gene lookup returns CDR1 LNHDA and CDR2 SQIVND (reference sequence). CDR3 amino acids: CASSIRGQGVRQGEKLFF. The CDR3 DNA follows: TGTGCCAGTAGTATCAGGGGACAGGGCGTCCGCCAAGGGGAAAAACTGTTTTTT.

The chain has TRBV28 and TRBJ1-1; D ambiguous. Germline values: CDR1 MDHEN, CDR2 SYDVKM. V lost 4 bases and J 0 bases, leaving 9 bases between the germline ends. The CDR3 contains 14 residues. CDR3 nucleotides: TGTGCCAGCAGTTCTCAGACTATGAACACTGAAGCTTTCTTT. The encoded protein is CASSSQTMNTEAFF.

This chain joins TRBV30 and TRBJ2-2, with D maybe TRBD1 (8 bases). The germline V and J ends were trimmed by 8 bases and 6 bases, with 22 bases remaining between them. The length of the CDR3 is 15 residues. Germline V CDR1 and CDR2: GTSNPN, SVGIG (reference sequence). The CDR3 nucleotides are TGTGCCCGGGAGAGGACAGGGAGGGAAGCCGGGGAGCTGTTTTTT. It encodes CARERTGREAGELFF.

The chain employs TRBV10-3 and TRBJ2-6, with 7 bases lining up with TRBD1. The CDR3 loop spans 16 amino acids. From germline, CDR1 is ENHRY and CDR2 SYGVKD. Trimming took 5 bases from V and 1 from J; bases not matched to a gene: 5. The DNA for the CDR3 is TGTGCCATCAGTCACAAACAGGGGTCTGGGGCCAACGTCCTGACTTTC. Translation: CAISHKQGSGANVLTF.

This chain connects TRBV11-1 to TRBJ2-5; D ambiguous. Trimming removed 1 base at V and 0 bases at J, with 12 bases between. The length of the CDR3 is 16 residues. Germline assignment: CDR1 SGHAT and CDR2 FQDESV (reference sequence). The CDR3 nucleotides read TGTGCCAGCAGCTTAGTCCCAGATTTGTACCAAGAGACCCAGTACTTC. Residues: CASSLVPDLYQETQYF.

The chain is built from TRBV19 and TRBJ2-5; 9 bases map to TRBD2. The DNA end lines up better with TRBJ2-7; the J call may be wrong. The CDR3 is 15 residues long. Per the germline V gene, CDR1 is LNHDA and CDR2 is SQIVND (reference sequence). CDR3 protein: CASSMGLASTYEQYF. The CDR3 DNA is TGTGCCAGTAGTATGGGACTAGCTTCAACCTACGAGCAGTACTTC.

This chain links TRBV11-1 with TRBJ2-6; either TRBD1 or TRBD2 may fit D (5 bases each). The CDR3 loop spans 16 amino acids. Deletions cut 8 bases from V and 0 bases from J, with 14 bases between. The germline gives CDR1 SGHAT, CDR2 FQDESV (reference sequence). CDR3 sequence reads: CASSGTQLSGANVLTF. CDR3 in DNA: TGTGCCAGCTCCGGGACCCAGCTCTCTGGGGCCAACGTCCTGACTTTC.

V is TRBV5-6 and J is TRBJ1-1, with a possible D match to TRBD1 (5 bases). The V gene's germline CDR1 is SGHDT and CDR2 YYEEEE. The CDR3 sequence is 15 residues long. V was pared by 0 bases and J by 7 bases, with 16 bases between. The CDR3 DNA is TGTGCCAGCAGCTTGGCGATGGGGTTGGGGGATGAAGCTTTCTTT. Its translation: CASSLAMGLGDEAFF.

The chain combines TRBV7-9 with TRBJ2-1; D may be TRBD1 or TRBD2 (6 bases each). The CDR3 totals 16 residues. Germline V gene lookup returns CDR1 SEHNR and CDR2 FQNEAQ (reference sequence). Between the trimmed V and J ends, which lost 7 bases and 4 bases, there was a span of 20 bases. CDR3 protein: CASIGGFSGEYNEQFF. CDR3 in DNA: TGTGCCAGCATCGGGGGCTTTAGCGGAGAATACAATGAGCAGTTCTTC.

The V call is TRBV10-3, the J call TRBJ2-7; D is unclear. V was shortened by 0 bases and J by 6 bases, with 15 bases between the two germline ends. The CDR3 sequence is 15 residues long. Germline V gives CDR1 ENHRY, CDR2 SYGVKD. This CDR3 reads CAISESGYTDAEQYF. CDR3 bases: TGTGCCATCAGTGAGTCCGGATACACCGACGCCGAGCAGTACTTC.

The chain has TRBV2 and TRBJ2-7, with 7 bases identical to TRBD2. The CDR3 is 12 amino acids. Germline V gene sequence: CDR1 SNHLY, CDR2 FYNNEI. The V gene end was trimmed by 7 bases and the J gene end by 0 bases; junction bases not matched to a gene: 0. This chain's CDR3 is CASKRDSYEQYF. DNA for the CDR3: TGTGCCAGCAAGCGGGACTCCTACGAGCAGTACTTC. The full variable domain, with the rest looked up from reference TRBV2 and TRBJ2-7, is EPEVTQTPSHQVTQMGQEVILRCVPISNHLYFYWYRQILGQKVEFLVSFYNNEISEKSEIFDDQFSVERPDGSNFTLKIRSTKLEDSAMYFCASKRDSYEQYFGPGTRLTVT.

The V and J genes are TRBV4-2 and TRBJ1-1; D might be TRBD1 (5 bases). The germline gives CDR1 LGHNA, CDR2 YNFKEQ. The CDR3 is 15 amino acids. Trimming removed 1 base at V and 1 base at J, with 10 bases between. The CDR3 here is CASSQALGQNTEAFF. The CDR3 region has the DNA TGTGCCAGCAGCCAAGCATTGGGGCAGAACACTGAAGCTTTCTTT.

The rearrangement uses TRBV15 and TRBJ2-3; the D gene is possibly TRBD2 (5 bases). This CDR3 is built from 16 residues. CDR1 and CDR2 from the germline V gene are LNHNV and YYDKDF (reference sequence). Trimming took off 6 bases at V and 2 bases at J, with 18 bases between the two ends. This CDR3 reads CATRLRGLKATDTQYF. The CDR3, as DNA: TGTGCCACCAGACTACGCGGGCTAAAGGCCACAGATACGCAGTATTTT.

The V call is TRBV7-8, the J call TRBJ1-2, with TRBD1 as a possible D gene (5 bases). V was clipped by 1 base and J by 4 bases, with 7 bases between them. The CDR3 runs 13 residues. Looked up from germline, CDR1 is SGHVS and CDR2 is FQNEAQ. CDR3 loop: CASSLDRTYGYTF. The CDR3 DNA is TGTGCCAGCAGCTTAGACAGGACCTATGGCTACACCTTC.

J is TRBJ1-2 and V is TRBV7-8, with unresolved D. CDR1 and CDR2 (germline): SGHVS, FQNEAQ. V lost 5 bases and J lost 4, with 14 bases in between. The CDR3 consists of 14 residues. This CDR3 reads CASSPSLEGYGYTF. CDR3 coding DNA: TGTGCCAGCAGCCCCTCTCTAGAGGGCTATGGCTACACCTTC.

V gene TRBV7-8 combines with J gene TRBJ2-1; 8 bases map to TRBD2. Unmatched junction bases numbered 7, after V lost 3 bases and J lost 3 bases. This CDR3 region has 16 residues. Germline CDR1 reads SGHVS; CDR2 reads FQNEAQ. CDR3 nucleotide sequence: TGTGCCAGCAGCTTCTTTAGCGGGATCTACTACAATGAGCAGTTCTTC. It translates to CASSFFSGIYYNEQFF.

This chain uses TRBV6-5 with TRBJ2-3, with D possibly being TRBD2 (6 bases). The V end was cut by 5 bases, the J end by 2 bases, with 14 bases between. CDR1 and CDR2 (germline): MNHEY, SVGAGI. This CDR3 is 15 amino acids long. The CDR3 here is CASSNRDSATDTQYF. Written as DNA, the CDR3 is TGTGCCAGCAGTAACCGGGACTCAGCCACAGATACGCAGTATTTT.

The CDR3: CASSVGRSQETQYF. The CDR3 nucleotides are TGTGCCAGCAGTGTGGGACGGAGCCAAGAGACCCAGTACTTC. The rearrangement joins TRBV2 to TRBJ2-5; tentatively, D is TRBD1 or TRBD2 (5 bases each). V was cut by 4 bases and J by 1 base, with 10 bases left in between. Germline loops: CDR1 SNHLY, CDR2 FYNNEI. CDR3 length: 14 amino acids.

This chain connects TRBV29-1 to TRBJ2-3, with 8 bases aligning to TRBD2. In germline, CDR1 is SQVTM, CDR2 ANQGSEA. The CDR3 consists of 14 residues. V was clipped by 4 bases and J by 1 base; unmatched bases: 4. The CDR3 spells CSVVGRDGTDTQYF. In DNA, the CDR3 is TGCAGCGTTGTCGGGAGGGACGGCACAGATACGCAGTATTTT.

The chain uses TRBV6-1 and TRBJ1-4, with a possible D match to TRBD1 (6 bases). CDR1 MNHNS and CDR2 SASEGT come from the germline V gene. The CDR3 runs 15 residues. V gave up 2 bases and J gave up 8 bases, with 15 bases separating them. The CDR3 protein is CASSEMGAQGEKLFF. The CDR3 DNA reads TGTGCCAGCAGTGAAATGGGGGCGCAGGGGGAAAAACTGTTTTTT.

The rearrangement links TRBV4-2 to TRBJ1-6; 9 bases align to TRBD1. Germline V CDR1 and CDR2: LGHNA, YNFKEQ. The CDR3 has 17 residues. V dropped 0 bases and J dropped 0; count of bases not matched to a gene: 0. Written as DNA, the CDR3 is TGTGCCAGCAGCCAAGAGACAGGGGGCTCCTATAATTCACCCCTCCACTTT. It encodes CASSQETGGSYNSPLHF.

J is TRBJ1-1 and V is TRBV2; the D is unclear. V was pared by 10 bases and J by 2 bases, with 11 bases between. CDR1 and CDR2 from the germline V gene are SNHLY and FYNNEI. CDR3 size: 12 residues. The chain's CDR3 is CATPDGNTEAFF. The CDR3, as DNA: TGTGCCACCCCAGACGGTAACACTGAAGCTTTCTTT.

The CDR3 coding sequence is TGTGCCAGCAGTTCAGGGAGGGGGGATTGGGAGACCCAGTACTTC. Amino acids: CASSSGRGDWETQYF. This chain joins TRBV28 and TRBJ2-5; TRBD2 might be the D (7 bases). Trimming shortened V by 4 bases and J by 5 bases, and 17 bases separated the two germline ends. The CDR3 has 15 amino acids. Germline assignment: CDR1 MDHEN and CDR2 SYDVKM.

J is TRBJ1-1 and V is TRBV18; D remains ambiguous. Trimming left V 3 bases short and J 0 bases short, with 5 bases between. CDR1 KGHSH and CDR2 LQKENI come from the germline V gene. The CDR3 loop spans 13 amino acids. CDR3 sequence reads: CASSPGLNTEAFF. Written as DNA, the CDR3 is TGTGCCAGCTCACCGGGCCTGAACACTGAAGCTTTCTTT.